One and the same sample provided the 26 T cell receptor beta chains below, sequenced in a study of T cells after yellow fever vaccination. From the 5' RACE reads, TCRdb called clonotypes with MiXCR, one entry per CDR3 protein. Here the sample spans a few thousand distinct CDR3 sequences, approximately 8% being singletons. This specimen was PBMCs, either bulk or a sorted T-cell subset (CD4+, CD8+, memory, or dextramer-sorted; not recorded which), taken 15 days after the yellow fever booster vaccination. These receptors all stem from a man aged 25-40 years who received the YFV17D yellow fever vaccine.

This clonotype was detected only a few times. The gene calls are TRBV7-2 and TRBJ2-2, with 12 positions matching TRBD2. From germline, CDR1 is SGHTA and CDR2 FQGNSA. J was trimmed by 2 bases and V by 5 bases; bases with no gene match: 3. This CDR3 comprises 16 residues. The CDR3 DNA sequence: TGTGCCAGCAGCGCTAGCGGGAGGGGAAACACCGGGGAGCTGTTTTTT. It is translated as CASSASGRGNTGELFF.

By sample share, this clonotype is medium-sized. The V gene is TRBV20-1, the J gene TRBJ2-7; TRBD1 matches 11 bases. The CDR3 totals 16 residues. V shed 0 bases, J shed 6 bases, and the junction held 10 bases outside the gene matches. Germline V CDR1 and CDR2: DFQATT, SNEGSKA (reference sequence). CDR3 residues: CSARDPRTGGLVEQYF. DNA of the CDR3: TGCAGTGCTAGAGACCCCCGGACAGGGGGCCTAGTCGAGCAGTACTTC.

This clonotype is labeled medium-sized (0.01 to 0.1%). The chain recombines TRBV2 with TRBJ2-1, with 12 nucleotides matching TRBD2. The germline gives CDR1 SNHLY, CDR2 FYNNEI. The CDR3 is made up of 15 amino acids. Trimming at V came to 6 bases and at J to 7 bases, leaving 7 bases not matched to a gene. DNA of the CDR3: TGTGCCAGCAGAACTCTACTAGCGGGAGGAAATGAGCAGTTCTTC. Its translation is CASRTLLAGGNEQFF.

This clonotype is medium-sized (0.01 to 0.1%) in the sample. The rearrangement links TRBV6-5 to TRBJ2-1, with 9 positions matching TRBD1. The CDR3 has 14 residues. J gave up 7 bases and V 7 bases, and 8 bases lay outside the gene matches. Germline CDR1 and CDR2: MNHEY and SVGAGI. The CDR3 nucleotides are TGTGCCAGCACTCAGGACAGGGGAAAGAATGAGCAGTTCTTC. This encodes CASTQDRGKNEQFF.

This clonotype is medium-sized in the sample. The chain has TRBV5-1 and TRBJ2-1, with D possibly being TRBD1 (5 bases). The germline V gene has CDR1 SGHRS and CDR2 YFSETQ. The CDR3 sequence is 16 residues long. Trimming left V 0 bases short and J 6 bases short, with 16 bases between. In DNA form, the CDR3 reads TGCGCCAGCAGCTTGGAAACGGCATCTCAGGGCAATGAGCAGTTCTTC. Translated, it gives CASSLETASQGNEQFF.

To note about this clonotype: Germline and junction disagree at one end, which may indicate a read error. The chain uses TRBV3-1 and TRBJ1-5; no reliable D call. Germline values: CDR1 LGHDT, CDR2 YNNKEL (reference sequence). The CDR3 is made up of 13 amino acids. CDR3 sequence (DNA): TGTGCCAGCTGCAAGCAGGTCCATCAGCCACAGCATTTT. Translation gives CASCKQVHQPQHF.

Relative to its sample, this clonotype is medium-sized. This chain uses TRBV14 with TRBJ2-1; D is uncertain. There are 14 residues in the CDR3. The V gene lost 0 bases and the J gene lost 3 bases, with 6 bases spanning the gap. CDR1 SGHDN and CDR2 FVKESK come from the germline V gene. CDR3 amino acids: CASSQEISYNEQFF. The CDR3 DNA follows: TGTGCCAGCAGCCAAGAGATTAGCTACAATGAGCAGTTCTTC.

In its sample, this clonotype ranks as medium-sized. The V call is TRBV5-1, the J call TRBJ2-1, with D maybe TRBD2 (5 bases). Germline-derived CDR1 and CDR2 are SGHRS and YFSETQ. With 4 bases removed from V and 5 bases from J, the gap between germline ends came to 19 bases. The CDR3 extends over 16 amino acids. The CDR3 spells CASSQGWRVGNNEQFF. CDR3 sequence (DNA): TGCGCCAGCAGCCAAGGGTGGCGGGTGGGCAACAATGAGCAGTTCTTC. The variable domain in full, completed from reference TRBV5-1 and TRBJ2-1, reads KAGVTQTPRYLIKTRGQQVTLSCSPISGHRSVSWYQQTPGQGLQFLFEYFSETQRNKGNFPGRFSGRQFSNSRSEMNVSTLELGDSALYLCASSQGWRVGNNEQFFGPGTRLTVL.

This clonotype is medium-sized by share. CDR3 nucleotide sequence: TGCGCCAGCAGCCAGGGAACCGACGGGAGCACAGATACGCAGTATTTT. This encodes CASSQGTDGSTDTQYF. V usage is TRBV4-3 and J usage is TRBJ2-3; D is ambiguous. The V gene's germline CDR1 is LGHNA and CDR2 YSLEER. Trimming left V 3 bases short and J 0 bases short, with 13 bases between. The CDR3 covers 16 residues.

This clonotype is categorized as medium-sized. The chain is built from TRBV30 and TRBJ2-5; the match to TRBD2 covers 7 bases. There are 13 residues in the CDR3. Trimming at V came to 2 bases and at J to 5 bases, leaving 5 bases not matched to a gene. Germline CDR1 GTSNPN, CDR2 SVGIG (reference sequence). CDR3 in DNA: TGTGCCTGGAGTTTTTCCGGGGGGGAGACCCAGTACTTC. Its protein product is CAWSFSGGETQYF.

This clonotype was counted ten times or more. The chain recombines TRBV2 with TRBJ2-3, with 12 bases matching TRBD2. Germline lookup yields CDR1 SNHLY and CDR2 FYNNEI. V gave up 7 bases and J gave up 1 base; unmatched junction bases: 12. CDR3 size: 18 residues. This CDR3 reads CASTTSGRGVIGTDTQYF. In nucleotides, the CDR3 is TGTGCCAGCACGACTAGCGGGAGAGGGGTAATCGGCACAGATACGCAGTATTTT. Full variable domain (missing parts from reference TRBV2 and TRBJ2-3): EPEVTQTPSHQVTQMGQEVILRCVPISNHLYFYWYRQILGQKVEFLVSFYNNEISEKSEIFDDQFSVERPDGSNFTLKIRSTKLEDSAMYFCASTTSGRGVIGTDTQYFGPGTRLTVL.

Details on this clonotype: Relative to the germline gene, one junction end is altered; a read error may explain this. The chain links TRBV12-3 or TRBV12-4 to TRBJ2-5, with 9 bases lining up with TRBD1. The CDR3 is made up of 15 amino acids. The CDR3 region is CPSSFGGQGEETQYF. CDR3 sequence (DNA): TGTCCCAGCAGTTTTGGGGGACAGGGCGAGGAGACCCAGTACTTC.

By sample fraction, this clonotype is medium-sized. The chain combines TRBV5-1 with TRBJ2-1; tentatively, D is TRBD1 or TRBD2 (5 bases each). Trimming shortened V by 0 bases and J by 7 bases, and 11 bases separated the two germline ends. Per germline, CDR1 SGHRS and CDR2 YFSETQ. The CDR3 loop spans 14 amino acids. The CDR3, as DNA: TGCGCCAGCAGCTTGGATTCGGGGCGGAATGAGCAGTTCTTC. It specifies CASSLDSGRNEQFF.

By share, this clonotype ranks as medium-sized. CDR3 sequence reads: CASEGTSDYEQYF. CDR3 nucleotides: TGTGCCAGCGAAGGGACTAGTGATTACGAGCAGTACTTC. The chain employs TRBV5-8 and TRBJ2-7; 8 bases match TRBD2. The CDR3 spans 13 residues. Germline V gene data show CDR1 as SGHTS and CDR2 as YDEGEE. V dropped 7 bases and J dropped 4; count of bases not matched to a gene: 7. The full variable domain, its missing parts supplied by reference TRBV5-8 and TRBJ2-7, is EAGVTQSPTHLIKTRGQQATLRCSPISGHTSVYWYQQALGLGLQFLLWYDEGEERNRGNFPPRFSGRQFPNYSSELNVNALELEDSALYLCASEGTSDYEQYFGPGTRLTVT.

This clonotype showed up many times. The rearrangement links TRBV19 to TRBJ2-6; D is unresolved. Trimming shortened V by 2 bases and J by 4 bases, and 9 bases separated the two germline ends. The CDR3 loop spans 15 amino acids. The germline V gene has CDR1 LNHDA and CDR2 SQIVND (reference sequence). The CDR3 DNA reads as TGTGCCAGTAGTATATCCGGGCCCGGGGCCAACGTCCTGACTTTC. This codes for CASSISGPGANVLTF.

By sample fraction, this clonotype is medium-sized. The CDR3 DNA sequence: TGTGCCAGCAGCTCCGGGACAGGAGATACGCAGTATTTT. Encoded protein: CASSSGTGDTQYF. The chain recombines TRBV7-3 with TRBJ2-3; 8 nucleotides line up with TRBD1. Germline CDR1 reads SGHTA; CDR2 reads FQGTGA. There are 13 residues in the CDR3. The V gene end was trimmed by 4 bases and the J gene end by 5 bases; junction bases not matched to a gene: 2.

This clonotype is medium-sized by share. The CDR3 DNA reads TGCAGTGCCGGTCCTAGCGGGTGGGGCACAGATACGCAGTATTTT. Translated: CSAGPSGWGTDTQYF. The rearrangement uses TRBV20-1 and TRBJ2-3; 8 bases map to TRBD2. After removal of 6 bases from V and 1 base from J, the junction contained 9 bases not matched to a gene. Germline assignment: CDR1 DFQATT and CDR2 SNEGSKA (reference sequence). CDR3 size: 15 residues.

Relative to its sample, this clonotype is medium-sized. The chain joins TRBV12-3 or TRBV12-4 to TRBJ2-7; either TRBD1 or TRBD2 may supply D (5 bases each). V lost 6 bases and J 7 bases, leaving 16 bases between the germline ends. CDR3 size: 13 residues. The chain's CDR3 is CASSPGPSTEQYF. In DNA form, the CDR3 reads TGTGCCAGCAGCCCGGGACCGAGTACGGAGCAGTACTTC.

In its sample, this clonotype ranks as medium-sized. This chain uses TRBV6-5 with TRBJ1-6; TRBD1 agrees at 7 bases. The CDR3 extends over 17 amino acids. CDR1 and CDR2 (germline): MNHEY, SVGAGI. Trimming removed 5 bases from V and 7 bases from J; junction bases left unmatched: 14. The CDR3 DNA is TGTGCCAGCAGTAACCGACAGGGCGTTTCCCGAAATTCACCCCTCCACTTT. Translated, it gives CASSNRQGVSRNSPLHF.

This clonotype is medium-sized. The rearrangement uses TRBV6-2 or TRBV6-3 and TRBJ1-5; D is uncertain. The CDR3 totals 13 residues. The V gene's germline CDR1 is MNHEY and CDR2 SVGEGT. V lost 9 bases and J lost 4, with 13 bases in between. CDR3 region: CASTPGANQPQHF. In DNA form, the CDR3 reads TGTGCCAGTACTCCGGGAGCTAATCAGCCCCAGCATTTT.

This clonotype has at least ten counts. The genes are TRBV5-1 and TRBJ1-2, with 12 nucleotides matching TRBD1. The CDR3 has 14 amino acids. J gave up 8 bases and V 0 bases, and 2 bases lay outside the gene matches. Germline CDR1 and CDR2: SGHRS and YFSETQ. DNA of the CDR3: TGCGCCAGCAGCTTGGGGGACAGGGGGCAGGGCTACACCTTC. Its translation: CASSLGDRGQGYTF.

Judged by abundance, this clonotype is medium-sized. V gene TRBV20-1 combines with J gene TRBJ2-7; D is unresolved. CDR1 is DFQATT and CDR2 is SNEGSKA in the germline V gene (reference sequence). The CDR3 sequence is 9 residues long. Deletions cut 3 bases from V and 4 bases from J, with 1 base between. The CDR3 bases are TGCAGTGCTAGTTACGAGCAGTACTTC. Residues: CSASYEQYF.

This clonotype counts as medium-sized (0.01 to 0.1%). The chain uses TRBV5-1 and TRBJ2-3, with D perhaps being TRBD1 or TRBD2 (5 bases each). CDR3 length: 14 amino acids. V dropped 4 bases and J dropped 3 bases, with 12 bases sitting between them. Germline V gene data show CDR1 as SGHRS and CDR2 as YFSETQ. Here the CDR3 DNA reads TGCGCCAGCAGCGTTCCGGGGACGACAGATACGCAGTATTTT. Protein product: CASSVPGTTDTQYF.

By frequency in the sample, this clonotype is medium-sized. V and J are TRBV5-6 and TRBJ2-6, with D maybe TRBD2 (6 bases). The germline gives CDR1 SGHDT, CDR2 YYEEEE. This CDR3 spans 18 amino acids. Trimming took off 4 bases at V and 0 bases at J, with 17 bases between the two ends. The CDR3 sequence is CASSPRSAGFSGANVLTF. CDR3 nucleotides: TGTGCCAGCAGCCCCCGTTCGGCGGGGTTCTCTGGGGCCAACGTCCTGACTTTC.

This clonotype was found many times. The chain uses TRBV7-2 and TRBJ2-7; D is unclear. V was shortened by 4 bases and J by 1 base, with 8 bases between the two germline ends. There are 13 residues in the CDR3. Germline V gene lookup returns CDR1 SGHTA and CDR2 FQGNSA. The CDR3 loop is CASSSQVSYEQYF. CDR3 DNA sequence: TGTGCCAGCAGCTCCCAAGTTTCCTACGAGCAGTACTTC.

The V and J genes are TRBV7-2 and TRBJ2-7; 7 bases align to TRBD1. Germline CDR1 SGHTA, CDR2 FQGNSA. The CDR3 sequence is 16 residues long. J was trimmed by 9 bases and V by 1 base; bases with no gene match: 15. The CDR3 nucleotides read TGTGCCAGCAGCTTAGGATTGAACAGGGGACAATCTCCGCAGTACTTC. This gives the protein CASSLGLNRGQSPQYF.